Following are 2 T cell receptor beta chains from one sample sequenced in a study of blood T cell repertoires in COVID-19. Data came from immunoSEQ multiplex PCR; TCRdb stores just in-frame clones and leaves some out. The data hold 95,000 to 100,000 clones, with around 85% observed a single time. The sequencing sample was made of peripheral blood. The receptor set was obtained from a woman aged 70 to 79 with active or convalescent COVID-19.

The gene calls are TRBV19 and TRBJ2-1; possibly TRBD1 for D (5 bases). Germline lookup yields CDR1 LNHDA and CDR2 SQIVND (reference sequence). Deletions cut 4 bases from V and 7 bases from J, with 11 bases between. This CDR3 is built from 13 residues. CDR3 bases: TGTGCCAGTAGTAGTTCCCCAGGGAATGAGCAGTTCTTC. It is translated as CASSSSPGNEQFF.

The chain has TRBV14 and TRBJ1-1, with 8 bases that match TRBD1. The germline V gene encodes CDR1 SGHDN and CDR2 FVKESK. The CDR3 is made up of 16 amino acids. V was pared by 4 bases and J by 4 bases, with 11 bases of the junction left unmatched. The CDR3 sequence is CASSRQTRQGSTEAFF. The CDR3 bases are TGTGCCAGCAGCCGACAAACCCGACAGGGGAGCACTGAAGCTTTCTTT. The complete variable domain, with remaining parts taken from reference TRBV14 and TRBJ1-1, reads EAGVTQFPSHSVIEKGQTVTLRCDPISGHDNLYWYRRVMGKEIKFLLHFVKESKQDESGMPNNRFLAERTGGTYSTLKVQPAELEDSGVYFCASSRQTRQGSTEAFFGQGTRLTVV.